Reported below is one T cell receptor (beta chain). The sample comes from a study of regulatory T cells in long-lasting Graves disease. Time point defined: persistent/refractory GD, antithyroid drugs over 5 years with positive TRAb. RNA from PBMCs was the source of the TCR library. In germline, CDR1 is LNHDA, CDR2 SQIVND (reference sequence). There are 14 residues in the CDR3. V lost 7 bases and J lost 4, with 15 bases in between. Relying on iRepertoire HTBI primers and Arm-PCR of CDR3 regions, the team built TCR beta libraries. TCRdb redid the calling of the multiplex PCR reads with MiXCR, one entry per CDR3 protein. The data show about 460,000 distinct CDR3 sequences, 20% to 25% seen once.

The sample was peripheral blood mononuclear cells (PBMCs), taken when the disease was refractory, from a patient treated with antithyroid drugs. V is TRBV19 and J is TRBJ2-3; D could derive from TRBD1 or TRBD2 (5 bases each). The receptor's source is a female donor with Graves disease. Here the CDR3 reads CASTYGTLPDTQYF. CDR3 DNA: TGTGCCAGTACCTACGGGACCCTACCAGATACGCAGTATTTT. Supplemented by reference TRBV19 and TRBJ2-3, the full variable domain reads DGGITQSPKYLFRKEGQNVTLSCEQNLNHDAMYWYRQDPGQGLRLIYYSQIVNDFQKGDIAEGYSVSREKKESFPLTVTSAQKNPTAFYLCASTYGTLPDTQYFGPGTRLTVL.